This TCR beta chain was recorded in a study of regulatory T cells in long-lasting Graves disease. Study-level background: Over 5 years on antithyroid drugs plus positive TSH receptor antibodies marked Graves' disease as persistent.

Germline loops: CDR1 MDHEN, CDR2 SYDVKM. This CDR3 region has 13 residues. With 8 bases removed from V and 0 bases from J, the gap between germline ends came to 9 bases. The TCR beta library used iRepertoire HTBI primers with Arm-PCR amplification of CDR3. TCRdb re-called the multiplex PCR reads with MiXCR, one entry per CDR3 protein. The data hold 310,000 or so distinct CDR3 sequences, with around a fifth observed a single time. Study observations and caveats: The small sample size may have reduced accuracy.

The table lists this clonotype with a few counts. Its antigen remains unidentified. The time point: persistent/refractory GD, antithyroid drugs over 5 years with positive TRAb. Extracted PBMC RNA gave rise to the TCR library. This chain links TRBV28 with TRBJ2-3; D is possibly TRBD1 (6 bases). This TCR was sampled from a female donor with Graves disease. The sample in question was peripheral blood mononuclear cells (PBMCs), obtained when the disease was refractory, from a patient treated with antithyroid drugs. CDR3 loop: CASRDTSTDTQYF. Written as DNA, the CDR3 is TGTGCCAGCCGGGACACGAGCACAGATACGCAGTATTTT.